One and the same sample provided the 28 T cell receptor beta chains below, sequenced in a study of CD8+CD57+ T cells in acquired aplastic anemia. Genomic DNA, the template, was used for profiling of the TCR beta VDJ and CDR3. MiXCR was run by TCRdb on the reads, yielding one entry per CDR3 protein. The sample yields fewer than 250,000 distinct CDR3 sequences, approximately 51% seen once. Patients chosen for sequencing had shown CD8+CD57+ cell expansion by flow cytometry. The sequenced sample was sorted CD4+, CD8+, or CD8+CD57+ T cells (not recorded which) from PBMCs. Every receptor here comes from a human donor with aplastic anemia.

This clonotype appeared many times. The chain couples TRBV7-9 to TRBJ1-1; 7 positions agree with TRBD1. V was pared by 5 bases and J by 2 bases, with 8 bases of the junction left unmatched. Germline-derived CDR1 and CDR2 are SEHNR and FQNEAQ (reference sequence). The CDR3 is 15 residues long. CDR3 in DNA: TGTGCCAGCAGCCCCGGACAGGCCCTCAACACTGAAGCTTTCTTT. This translates into CASSPGQALNTEAFF.

In its sample, this clonotype was seen many times. This chain links TRBV7-9 with TRBJ2-1; D is tentatively TRBD1 or TRBD2 (5 bases each). V lost 0 bases and J lost 7, with 10 bases in between. Germline V lookup: CDR1 SEHNR, CDR2 FQNEAQ (reference sequence). The CDR3 runs 14 residues. CDR3 in amino acids: CASSLAGEWNEQFF. The CDR3 nucleotides are TGTGCCAGCAGCTTAGCGGGGGAATGGAATGAGCAGTTCTTC.

This clonotype has ten or more counts. This rearrangement joins TRBV11-3 to TRBJ2-1; maybe TRBD2 (6 bases). The V end was cut by 1 base, the J end by 4 bases, with 11 bases between. Per germline, CDR1 SGHNT and CDR2 YENEEA. This CDR3 is built from 15 residues. The CDR3: CASSLAGTGYNEQFF. DNA for the CDR3: TGTGCCAGCAGCTTAGCCGGGACTGGTTACAATGAGCAGTTCTTC.

There are many counts of this clonotype. Relative to the germline gene, one junction end is altered; a read error may explain this. The chain recombines TRBV5-1 with TRBJ1-1; D is possibly TRBD1 (5 bases). Germline values: CDR1 SGHRS, CDR2 YFSETQ. This CDR3 contains 12 residues. DNA for the CDR3: TGCGCCAGCAGCTTGGACGGCAGGGCGAATCTTTTT. This translates into CASSLDGRANLF.

This clonotype was picked up many times. The chain uses TRBV2 and TRBJ1-4, with 9 bases lining up with TRBD1. In germline, CDR1 is SNHLY, CDR2 FYNNEI. V was pared by 6 bases and J by 13 bases, with 6 bases of the junction left unmatched. The CDR3 runs to 12 residues. This CDR3 reads CASRQGATGLFF. For the CDR3, the DNA is TGTGCCAGCAGACAGGGGGCGACGGGACTGTTTTTT.

Concerning this clonotype: This may come from a read error, since a much larger clone is one base off. Here the CDR3 omits its conserved ending phenylalanine or tryptophan, so a read error is the likely source. The chain has TRBV12-5 and TRBJ2-7, with no clear D. Germline assignment: CDR1 LGHNT and CDR2 FRNRAP. The CDR3 runs 14 residues. Trimming took 2 bases from V and 3 from J, leaving 11 bases between them. Here the CDR3 DNA reads TGTGCTAGTGGTTTGTCGGACCGCTACTACGAGCAGTACTAC. Translated, it gives CASGLSDRYYEQYY.

This clonotype was counted only a few times. This sequence joins TRBV30 and TRBJ2-3; 11 bases map to TRBD2. Trimming at V came to 0 bases and at J to 5 bases, leaving 13 bases not matched to a gene. CDR1 and CDR2 (germline): GTSNPN, SVGIG (reference sequence). The CDR3 runs to 18 residues. The CDR3 nucleotides read TGTGCCTGGAGTGTACTAGCGGGGGCCAGAATATCCAGAGATACGCAGTATTTT. This translates into CAWSVLAGARISRDTQYF. Drawing the rest from reference TRBV30 and TRBJ2-3, the complete variable domain is SQTIHQWPATLVQPVGSPLSLECTVEGTSNPNLYWYRQAAGRGLQLLFYSVGIGQISSEVPQNLSASRPQDRQFILSSKKLLLSDSGFYLCAWSVLAGARISRDTQYFGPGTRLTVL.

This clonotype was found a few times. The CDR3, as DNA: TGTGCCAGCAGCTCGGCTAGTATGAACACTGAAGCTTTCTTT. This translates into CASSSASMNTEAFF. V gene TRBV7-8 combines with J gene TRBJ1-1; no reliable D call. The CDR3 consists of 14 residues. V gave up 4 bases and J gave up 0 bases, with 9 bases separating them. Germline V gene data show CDR1 as SGHVS and CDR2 as FQNEAQ.

The chain uses TRBV29-1 and TRBJ1-1; D is unclear. Trimming left V 7 bases short and J 4 bases short, with 16 bases between. Per germline, CDR1 SQVTM and CDR2 ANQGSEA. The CDR3 spans 13 residues. The CDR3 is CSAATTERTEAFF. The CDR3 nucleotides read TGCAGCGCTGCCACGACGGAGCGCACTGAAGCTTTCTTT.

About this clonotype itself: An end of the junction differs from the germline gene, which may be a read error. The chain recombines TRBV5-1 with TRBJ2-2; TRBD1 is a possible D gene (5 bases). The CDR3 extends over 15 amino acids. In germline, CDR1 is SGHRS, CDR2 YFSETQ. The CDR3 reads CAGSLGQGNTGELFF. In nucleotides, the CDR3 is TGCGCCGGCAGCTTGGGGCAGGGGAACACCGGGGAGCTGTTTTTT.

Ten or more counts support this clonotype. This chain joins TRBV5-1 and TRBJ1-4, with D unresolved. The CDR3 is made up of 13 amino acids. Germline loops: CDR1 SGHRS, CDR2 YFSETQ. V was shortened by 0 bases and J by 5 bases, with 5 bases between the two germline ends. In DNA, the CDR3 is TGCGCCAGCAGCTTGGCCTCCAATGAAAAACTGTTTTTT. It codes for CASSLASNEKLFF.

V usage is TRBV7-9 and J usage is TRBJ1-3; no definite D call. Trimming took off 2 bases at V and 4 bases at J, with 15 bases between the two ends. CDR1 and CDR2 (germline): SEHNR, FQNEAQ (reference sequence). The CDR3 is made up of 16 amino acids. The CDR3 DNA sequence: TGTGCCAGCAGCTTACTCGCTAAAGTCTCCGGAAACACCATATATTTT. This translates into CASSLLAKVSGNTIYF.

This chain uses TRBV2 with TRBJ1-4; a possible D gene is TRBD1 (6 bases). This CDR3 spans 11 amino acids. The germline V gene encodes CDR1 SNHLY and CDR2 FYNNEI. V was clipped by 10 bases and J by 6 bases, with 9 bases between them. DNA of the CDR3: TGTGCCACTCACAGGGATGAAAAACTGTTTTTT. This gives the protein CATHRDEKLFF. Filled out from reference TRBV2 and TRBJ1-4, the complete variable domain reads EPEVTQTPSHQVTQMGQEVILRCVPISNHLYFYWYRQILGQKVEFLVSFYNNEISEKSEIFDDQFSVERPDGSNFTLKIRSTKLEDSAMYFCATHRDEKLFFGSGTQLSVL.

This clonotype showed up many times. The chain carries TRBV19 and TRBJ2-1; 7 positions match TRBD1. Germline CDR1 LNHDA, CDR2 SQIVND (reference sequence). There are 15 residues in the CDR3. V was pared by 7 bases and J by 3 bases, with 9 bases of the junction left unmatched. Here the CDR3 reads CASTLRDRHYNEQFF. CDR3 DNA sequence: TGTGCCAGTACCCTCCGGGACAGACACTACAATGAGCAGTTCTTC.

About this clonotype: Because it lacks the conserved phenylalanine or tryptophan at the end, this CDR3 is likely a read error. The CDR3 reads CASSRGSGGAGETQYL. CDR3 sequence (DNA): TGTGCCAGCAGTAGGGGTAGCGGGGGGGCCGGAGAGACCCAGTACCTC. V and J are TRBV6-5 and TRBJ2-5; 11 bases fit TRBD2. The germline V gene has CDR1 MNHEY and CDR2 SVGAGI. V was pared by 5 bases and J by 4 bases, with 9 bases of the junction left unmatched. This CDR3 region has 16 residues.

For this clonotype: A much bigger clone sits one base away, suggesting this may be a read error. The chain uses TRBV7-9 and TRBJ2-3, with 12 bases aligning to TRBD2. The CDR3 is 17 residues long. Germline V gene lookup returns CDR1 SEHNR and CDR2 FQNEAQ (reference sequence). CDR3 sequence (DNA): TGTGCCAGCAGCCAAGCACTAGCGGGGGGTGTTAAAGATACGCAGGATTTT. Encoded protein: CASSQALAGGVKDTQDF.

This clonotype was found a few times. The V call is TRBV18, the J call TRBJ2-4, with 8 nucleotides matching TRBD1. With V trimmed by 1 base and J by 6 bases, 5 bases remained unmatched. From germline, CDR1 is KGHSH and CDR2 LQKENI. This CDR3 is 15 amino acids long. Here the CDR3 DNA reads TGTGCCAGCTCACCACTTCAGGGGGCTGGAAACATTCAGTACTTC. Its protein is CASSPLQGAGNIQYF.

Only a few counts were recorded for this clonotype. The chain uses TRBV28 and TRBJ2-2; the D is unclear. Germline V lookup: CDR1 MDHEN, CDR2 SYDVKM. This CDR3 has 14 amino acids. V gave up 5 bases and J gave up 7 bases, with 14 bases separating them. In DNA, the CDR3 is TGTGCCAGCAGTCCGTATTCGGCGAGCGGGGAGCTGTTTTTT. Translation gives CASSPYSASGELFF.

Points on this clonotype: A much larger clone is a single base away; this may be a read error. This chain uses TRBV7-2 with TRBJ2-3; 8 bases fit TRBD1. CDR1 and CDR2 from the germline V gene are SGHTA and FQGNSA. J gave up 0 bases and V 8 bases, and 13 bases lay outside the gene matches. This CDR3 region has 17 residues. CDR3 DNA sequence: TGTGCCAGCCGCTCCGGGACAGGTCCTACTAGCACAGATACGCAGTATTTT. As protein: CASRSGTGPTSTDTQYF.

The chain recombines TRBV10-3 with TRBJ2-1; 11 bases fit TRBD1. V trimming: 6 bases; J trimming: 5 bases; junction bases outside the gene matches: 6. The germline V gene has CDR1 ENHRY and CDR2 SYGVKD. This CDR3 comprises 15 residues. The DNA of the CDR3 is TGTGCCATCAGAGGACAGGGGGCTGGGGACAATGAGCAGTTCTTC. Translated, it gives CAIRGQGAGDNEQFF.

In this sample, this clonotype turned up many times. This rearrangement joins TRBV5-8 to TRBJ1-5, with 9 bases aligning to TRBD1. CDR1 and CDR2 (germline): SGHTS, YDEGEE. This CDR3 spans 15 amino acids. V lost 3 bases, J lost 3 bases, and 4 bases stayed unmatched. CDR3 sequence (DNA): TGTGCCAGCAGCTCGAGGACAGGGGTCAATCAGCCCCAGCATTTT. Protein sequence: CASSSRTGVNQPQHF.

In DNA form, the CDR3 reads TGTGCCAGTAGTCCTCCGGGACAGGACATTGGCTACACCTTC. The encoded protein is CASSPPGQDIGYTF. The V gene is TRBV19, the J gene TRBJ1-2; 8 bases are a match to TRBD1. The CDR3 covers 14 residues. Germline assignment: CDR1 LNHDA and CDR2 SQIVND (reference sequence). V dropped 5 bases and J dropped 7; count of bases not matched to a gene: 9.

On this clonotype itself: Germline is not matched at one junction end, which may reflect a read error. The CDR3 loop reads CASSTGGRPYEQYF. Here the CDR3 DNA reads TGTGCCAGCAGTACAGGGGGTCGTCCCTACGAGCAGTACTTC. V and J are TRBV10-3 and TRBJ2-7, with 8 positions matching TRBD1. CDR1 and CDR2 from the germline V gene are ENHRY and SYGVKD. The CDR3 loop spans 14 amino acids.

This clonotype showed up many times. The chain has TRBV19 and TRBJ1-1; TRBD1 might be the D (5 bases). With 5 bases removed from V and 1 base from J, the gap between germline ends came to 14 bases. Germline loops: CDR1 LNHDA, CDR2 SQIVND (reference sequence). This CDR3 region has 15 residues. The CDR3 region has the DNA TGTGCCAGTAGTGGCAAATGGGGGGGGAACACTGAAGCTTTCTTT. Protein product: CASSGKWGGNTEAFF.

This chain joins TRBV20-1 and TRBJ2-3; weak D call: TRBD2 (5 bases). Germline loops: CDR1 DFQATT, CDR2 SNEGSKA (reference sequence). The V and J ends lost 4 bases and 2 bases respectively, with 10 bases between them. The CDR3 covers 13 residues. CDR3 nucleotides: TGCAGTGCTACTGAGGGCCCCACAGATACGCAGTATTTT. Translated, it gives CSATEGPTDTQYF.

This clonotype was picked up a small number of times. This sequence joins TRBV3-1 and TRBJ2-3; 7 nucleotides agree with TRBD1. V lost 6 bases, J lost 4 bases, and 13 bases stayed unmatched. The germline gives CDR1 LGHDT, CDR2 YNNKEL (reference sequence). CDR3 length: 16 amino acids. The DNA of the CDR3 is TGTGCCAGCAGAGCAGAGGGGGCCCCCGAGGCAGATACGCAGTATTTT. This codes for CASRAEGAPEADTQYF.

V usage is TRBV24-1 and J usage is TRBJ2-7; 12 positions match TRBD2. J gave up 3 bases and V 4 bases, and 3 bases lay outside the gene matches. The CDR3 runs to 15 residues. CDR1 and CDR2 from the germline V gene are KGHDR and SFDVKD. In DNA, the CDR3 is TGTGCCACCAGTGACCCGACTAGCGGGGGCTACGAGCAGTACTTC. This gives the protein CATSDPTSGGYEQYF.

The rearrangement joins TRBV7-3 to TRBJ1-3; no clear D. Trimming left V 5 bases short and J 4 bases short, with 12 bases between. The CDR3 runs to 14 residues. The germline V gene encodes CDR1 SGHTA and CDR2 FQGTGA. Here the CDR3 reads CASSGTKPGNTIYF. Written as DNA, the CDR3 is TGTGCCAGCAGCGGTACAAAACCGGGAAACACCATATATTTT.